This T cell receptor beta chain was sequenced during a study of molecular identifiers for immune sequencing clone quantification. V lost 3 bases and J lost 0, with 13 bases in between. CDR1 is SGHTA, CDR2 FQGTGA, per germline. This CDR3 spans 16 amino acids. TCRdb reprocessed the PCR reads via MiXCR and lists one record per CDR3 protein. The repertoire has approximately 590,000 distinct CDR3 sequences, approximately 24% of them found once; the top ten carry 0.78%. Comments on this clonotype: The antigen is unknown.

Sorted naive CD8 T cells were those defined as CD8+CD4-CCR7+CD45RA+. Study outcomes and limitations: Spiked-in Jurkat TCR RNA corresponding to one cell was reported as detectable against approximately 900,000 naive cells.

This rearrangement joins TRBV7-3 to TRBJ2-3, with D tentatively TRBD1 (6 bases). The sequencing input was naive CD8+ T cells from blood, with Jurkat cell RNA spiked in. The subset denotes: FACS-sorted CD8+CD4-CCR7+CD45RA+ naive T cells. The receptor comes from a human donor in good health. Some libraries in this study had Jurkat cell RNA spiked in. The CDR3 protein is CASSFWGRPSTDTQYF. As DNA, the CDR3 is TGTGCCAGCAGCTTTTGGGGGCGACCGAGCACAGATACGCAGTATTTT.